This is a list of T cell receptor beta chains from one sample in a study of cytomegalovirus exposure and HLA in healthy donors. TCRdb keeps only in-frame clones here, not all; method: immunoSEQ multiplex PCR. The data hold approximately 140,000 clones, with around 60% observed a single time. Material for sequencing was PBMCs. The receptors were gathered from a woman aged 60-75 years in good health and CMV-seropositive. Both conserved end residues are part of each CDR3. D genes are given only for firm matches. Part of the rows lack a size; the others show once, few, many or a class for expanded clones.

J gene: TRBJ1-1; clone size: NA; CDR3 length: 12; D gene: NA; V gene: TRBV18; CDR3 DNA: TGTGCCAGCTCCCCTGCGGGCAGGGAAGCTTTCTTT; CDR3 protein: CASSPAGREAFF
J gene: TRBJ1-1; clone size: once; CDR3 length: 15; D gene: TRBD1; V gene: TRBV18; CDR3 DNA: TGTGCCAGCTCACGAGGACAGGGTAGAAACACTGAAGCTTTCTTT; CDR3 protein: CASSRGQGRNTEAFF
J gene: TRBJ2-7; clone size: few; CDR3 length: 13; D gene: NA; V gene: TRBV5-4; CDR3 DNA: TGTGCCAGCAGCTTGGCCAACTCCTACGAGCAGTACTTC; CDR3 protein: CASSLANSYEQYF
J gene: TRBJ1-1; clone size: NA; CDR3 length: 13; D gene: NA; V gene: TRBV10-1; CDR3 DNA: TGCGCCAGCACCCGAACAGGGACCAATGAAGCTTTCTTT; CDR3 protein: CASTRTGTNEAFF
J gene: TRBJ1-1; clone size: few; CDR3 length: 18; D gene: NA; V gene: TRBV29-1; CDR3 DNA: TGCAGCGTTGAAAAGGGTGTGGCCAGGGAGTCAGGGGACACTGAAGCTTTCTTT; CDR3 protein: CSVEKGVARESGDTEAFF
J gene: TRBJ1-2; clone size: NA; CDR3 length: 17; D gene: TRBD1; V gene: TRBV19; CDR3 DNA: TGTGCCAGTAGTATATTTACAGGGGCCATTCCGCTCTATGGCTACACCTTC; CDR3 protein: CASSIFTGAIPLYGYTF
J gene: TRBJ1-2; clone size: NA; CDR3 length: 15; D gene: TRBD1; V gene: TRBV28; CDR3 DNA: TGTGCCAGCAGCGCTCCTCGAGGGGGCGGCTATGGCTACACCTTC; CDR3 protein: CASSAPRGGGYGYTF
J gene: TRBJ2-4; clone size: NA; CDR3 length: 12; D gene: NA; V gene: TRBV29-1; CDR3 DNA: TGCAGCGTTCGCAAAGAGGTTGGCATTCAGTACTTC; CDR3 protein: CSVRKEVGIQYF
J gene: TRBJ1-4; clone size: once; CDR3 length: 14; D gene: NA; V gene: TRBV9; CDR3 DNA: TGTGCCAGCAGCGTAGGATCAGGGCCGGAAAAACTGTTTTTT; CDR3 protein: CASSVGSGPEKLFF
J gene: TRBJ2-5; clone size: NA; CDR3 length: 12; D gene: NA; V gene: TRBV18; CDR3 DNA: TGTGCCAGCTCACCAGGGGCGGAGACCCAGTACTTC; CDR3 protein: CASSPGAETQYF
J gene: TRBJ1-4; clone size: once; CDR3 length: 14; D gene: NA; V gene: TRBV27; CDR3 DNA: TGTGCCAGCAGTCCCTCCTTGGCAAATGAAAAACTGTTTTTT; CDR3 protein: CASSPSLANEKLFF
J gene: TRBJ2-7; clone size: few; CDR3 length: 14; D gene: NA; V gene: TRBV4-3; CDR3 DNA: TGCGCCAGCAGCCTTATGATAGAATATCGCGAGCAGTACTTC; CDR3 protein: CASSLMIEYREQYF
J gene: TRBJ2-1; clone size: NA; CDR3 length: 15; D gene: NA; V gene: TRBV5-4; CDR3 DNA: TGTGCCAGCAGCCTGGACAGTTCTTCCTACAATGAGCAGTTCTTC; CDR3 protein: CASSLDSSSYNEQFF
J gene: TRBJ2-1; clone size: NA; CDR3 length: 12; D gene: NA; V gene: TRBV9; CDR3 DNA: TGTGCCAGCAGCCCGTCGGGTAATGAGCAGTTCTTC; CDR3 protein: CASSPSGNEQFF
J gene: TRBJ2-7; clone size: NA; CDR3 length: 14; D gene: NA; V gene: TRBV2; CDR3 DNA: TGTGCCAGCAAAAACAGGGTGGGCAGGGGCGAGCAGTACTTC; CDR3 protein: CASKNRVGRGEQYF
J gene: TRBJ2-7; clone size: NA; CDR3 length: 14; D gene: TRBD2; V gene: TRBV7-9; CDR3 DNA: TGTGCCAGCAGCCGGACTAGCGGGTGGAACGAGCAGTACTTC; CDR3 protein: CASSRTSGWNEQYF
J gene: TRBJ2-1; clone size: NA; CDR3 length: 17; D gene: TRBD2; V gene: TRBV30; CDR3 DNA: TGTGCCTGGAGCGGGACTAGCGGGAGATACCCCTACAATGAGCAGTTCTTC; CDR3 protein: CAWSGTSGRYPYNEQFF
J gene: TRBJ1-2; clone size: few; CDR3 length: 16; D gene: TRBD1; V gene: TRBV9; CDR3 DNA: TGTGCCAGCAGCGGGGGACAGGGGGCTAAGAGCTATGGCTACACCTTC; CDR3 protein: CASSGGQGAKSYGYTF
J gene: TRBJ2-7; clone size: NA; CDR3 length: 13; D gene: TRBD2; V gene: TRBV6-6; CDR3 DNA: TGTGCCAGCAGGTTAGCGGGAGCCTACGAGCAGTACTTC; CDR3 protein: CASRLAGAYEQYF
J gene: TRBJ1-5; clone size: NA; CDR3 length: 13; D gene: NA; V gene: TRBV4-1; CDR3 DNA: TGCGCCAGCAGCCAAGATTTCTATCAGCCCCAGCATTTT; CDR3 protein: CASSQDFYQPQHF
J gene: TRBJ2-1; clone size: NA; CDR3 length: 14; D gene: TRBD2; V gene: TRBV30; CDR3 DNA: TGTGCCTGGGAAGGAGGGCGGGGGTACAATGAGCAGTTCTTC; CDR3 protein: CAWEGGRGYNEQFF
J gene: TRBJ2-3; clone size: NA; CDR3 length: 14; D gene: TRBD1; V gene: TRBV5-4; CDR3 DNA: TGTGCCAGCAGCTTGGAAGGGGGCTCAGATACGCAGTATTTT; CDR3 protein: CASSLEGGSDTQYF
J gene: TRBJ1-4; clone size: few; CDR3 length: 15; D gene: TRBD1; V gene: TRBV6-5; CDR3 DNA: TGTGCCAGCAGTTACCAGGGGGCGCGGGCTGAAAAACTGTTTTTT; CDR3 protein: CASSYQGARAEKLFF
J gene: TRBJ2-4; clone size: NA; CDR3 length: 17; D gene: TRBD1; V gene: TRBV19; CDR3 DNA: TGTGCCAGTAGTATAGATCGAGGGGACAGGGCGGGAGACATTCAGTACTTC; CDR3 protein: CASSIDRGDRAGDIQYF
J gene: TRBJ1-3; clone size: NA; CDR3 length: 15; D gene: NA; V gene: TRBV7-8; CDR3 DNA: TGTGCCAGCAGCTCCGCAGGGCAAGCTGGAAACACCATATATTTT; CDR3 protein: CASSSAGQAGNTIYF
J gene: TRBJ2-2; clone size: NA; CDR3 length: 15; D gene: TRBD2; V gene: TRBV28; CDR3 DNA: TGTGCCAGCAGTTTAATCGGACTAGCTAGGGGGGAGCTGTTTTTT; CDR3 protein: CASSLIGLARGELFF
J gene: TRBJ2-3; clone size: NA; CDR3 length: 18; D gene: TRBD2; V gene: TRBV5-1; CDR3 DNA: TGCGCCAGCAGCCGTTCCGGGACTAGCGGTTTAAGCACAGATACGCAGTATTTT; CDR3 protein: CASSRSGTSGLSTDTQYF
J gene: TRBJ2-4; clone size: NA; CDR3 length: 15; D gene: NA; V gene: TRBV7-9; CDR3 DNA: TGTGCCAGCAGAACCTGTCTCGGGGCCAAAAACATTCAGTACTTC; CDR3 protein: CASRTCLGAKNIQYF
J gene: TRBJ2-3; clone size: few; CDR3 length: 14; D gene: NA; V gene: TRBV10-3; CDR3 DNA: TGTGCCATCAGCGGCGACAGGATCACAGATACGCAGTATTTT; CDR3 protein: CAISGDRITDTQYF
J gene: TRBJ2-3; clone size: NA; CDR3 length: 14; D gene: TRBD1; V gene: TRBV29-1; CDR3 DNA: TGCAGCGTGACCCGGGACAGGGGAACAGATACGCAGTATTTT; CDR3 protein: CSVTRDRGTDTQYF
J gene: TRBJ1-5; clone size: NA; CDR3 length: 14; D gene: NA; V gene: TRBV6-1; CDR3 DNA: TGTGCCAGCAGTGAAGCGAACAGGGCTCAGCCCCAGCATTTT; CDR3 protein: CASSEANRAQPQHF
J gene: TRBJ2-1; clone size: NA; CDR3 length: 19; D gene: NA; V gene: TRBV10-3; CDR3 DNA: TGTGCCATCAGTGAGTCCTCCAGGGGCTGGGGCGACTCCTACAATGAGCAGTTCTTC; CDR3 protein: CAISESSRGWGDSYNEQFF
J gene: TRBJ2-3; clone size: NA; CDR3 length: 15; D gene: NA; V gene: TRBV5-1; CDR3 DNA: TGCGCCAGCAGCCTTTCACGACAGGGCACAGATACGCAGTATTTT; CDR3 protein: CASSLSRQGTDTQYF
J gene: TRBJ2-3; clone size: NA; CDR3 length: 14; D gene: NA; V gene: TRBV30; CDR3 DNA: TGTGCCTACGCGCTTGGCGCGGGCACAGATACGCAGTATTTT; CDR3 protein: CAYALGAGTDTQYF